The following is a TCR beta chain sequence with its context. One end of the junction fails to match germline, which may point to a read error. This record comes from a study of technical replicates of blood from a handful of donors. Clones were sequenced by immunoSEQ multiplex PCR, and TCRdb holds only the in-frame ones, with some missing. This repertoire shows 50,000 to 60,000 clones, roughly 91% found once; its top ten account for about 3.6%. The CDR3 sequence is 16 residues long. Germline loops: CDR1 LNHDA, CDR2 SQIVND (reference sequence). Sequences were obtained from PBMCs. The TCR was taken from a human donor in good health. Some clones in this sample may be carry-over from other donors' samples. The V gene is TRBV19, the J gene TRBJ1-2, with D unclear. The CDR3 loop is CASSIPSIVSGYGYTF. The CDR3 region has the DNA TGTGCCAGTAGTATCCCCAGCATTGTCAGCGGCTATGGCTACACCTTT.